This T cell receptor (beta chain) is drawn from a study of cytomegalovirus exposure and HLA in healthy donors. Clones were sequenced by immunoSEQ multiplex PCR, and TCRdb holds only the in-frame ones, with some missing. The sample includes 280,000 or so clones, roughly 90% of them seen just once. Note on this clone: What it binds is not known.

Overall study results and limits: The study flagged roughly 150 TCR beta chains as cytomegalovirus-associated.

Sequencing input: PBMCs. This clonotype was sampled from a woman in her late teens or twenties in good health and CMV-seronegative.

DNA of the CDR3: TGCGCCAGCAGTGGGGGGGTTTCAACCGGGGAGCTGTTTTTT. It specifies CASSGGVSTGELFF. The chain carries TRBV5-1 and TRBJ2-2; TRBD2 matches at 7 bases. V lost 5 bases, J lost 5 bases, and 6 bases stayed unmatched. This CDR3 contains 14 residues. The V gene's germline CDR1 is SGHRS and CDR2 YFSETQ.